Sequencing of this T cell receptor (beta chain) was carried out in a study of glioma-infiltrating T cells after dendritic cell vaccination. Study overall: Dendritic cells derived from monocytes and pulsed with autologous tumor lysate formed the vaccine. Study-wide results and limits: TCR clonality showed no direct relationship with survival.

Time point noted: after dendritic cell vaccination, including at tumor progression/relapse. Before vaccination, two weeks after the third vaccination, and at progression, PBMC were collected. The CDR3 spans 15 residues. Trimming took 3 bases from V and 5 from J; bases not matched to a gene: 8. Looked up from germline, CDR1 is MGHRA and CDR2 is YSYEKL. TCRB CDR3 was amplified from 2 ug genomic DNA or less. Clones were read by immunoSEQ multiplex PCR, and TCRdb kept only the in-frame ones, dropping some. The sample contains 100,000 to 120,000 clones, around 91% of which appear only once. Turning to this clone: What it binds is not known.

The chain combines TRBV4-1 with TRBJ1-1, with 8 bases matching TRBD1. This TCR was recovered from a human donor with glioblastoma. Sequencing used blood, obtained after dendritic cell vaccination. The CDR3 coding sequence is TGCGCCAGCAGCCAGGGTGACAGGGGCACAACTGAAGCTTTCTTT. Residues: CASSQGDRGTTEAFF.